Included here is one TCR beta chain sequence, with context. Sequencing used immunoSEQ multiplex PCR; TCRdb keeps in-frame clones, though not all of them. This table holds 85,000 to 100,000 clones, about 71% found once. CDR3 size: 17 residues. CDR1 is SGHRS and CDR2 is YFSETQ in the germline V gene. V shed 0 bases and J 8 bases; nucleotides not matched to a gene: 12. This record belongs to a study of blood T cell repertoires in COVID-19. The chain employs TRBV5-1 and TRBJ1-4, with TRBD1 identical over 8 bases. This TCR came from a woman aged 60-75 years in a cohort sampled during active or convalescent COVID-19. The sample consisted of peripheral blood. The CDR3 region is CASSLGLRQGRLEKLFF. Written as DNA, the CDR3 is TGCGCCAGCAGCTTGGGTTTAAGACAGGGGAGGTTGGAAAAACTGTTTTTT. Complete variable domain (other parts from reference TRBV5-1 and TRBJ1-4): KAGVTQTPRYLIKTRGQQVTLSCSPISGHRSVSWYQQTPGQGLQFLFEYFSETQRNKGNFPGRFSGRQFSNSRSEMNVSTLELGDSALYLCASSLGLRQGRLEKLFFGSGTQLSVL.